The rows below give T cell receptor beta chains drawn from one sample of a study of human T cells and chemical hapten exposure. TCRdb re-called the RACE reads with MiXCR, one entry per CDR3 protein. The data hold some 300,000 distinct CDR3 sequences, with 5.5% observed a single time. This specimen consisted of whole blood, obtained in connection with sensitization to the hapten diphenylcyclopropenone (DPC). Every receptor here comes from a woman in her late teens or twenties with alopecia areata. Some clones in this sample may be carry-over from other donors' samples. Each CDR3 is given with its conserved first and last residue. A D gene is named only where the DNA matches it firmly. A row's size may be missing; if present it is once, few, many or a size class.

J gene,V gene,clone size,D gene,CDR3 DNA,CDR3 protein
TRBJ1-4,TRBV19,few,NA,TGTGCCAGTAGTATACCCGGAGGGCACCAACGTTTT,CASSIPGGHQRF
TRBJ1-4,TRBV7-9,many,TRBD1,TGTGCCAGCAGCTTAGGCAGGGGGCCGGATGAAAAACTGTTTTTT,CASSLGRGPDEKLFF
TRBJ2-3,TRBV3-1,NA,TRBD2,TGTGCCAGCAGCCCGCGGGGGGCCTTCACAGATACGCAGTATTTT,CASSPRGAFTDTQYF
TRBJ1-5,TRBV18,NA,NA,TGTGCCAGCTCACCAGATCGGGCCTATAGCAATCAGCCCCAGCATTTT,CASSPDRAYSNQPQHF
TRBJ1-5,TRBV3-1,many,NA,TGTGCCAGCAGCCAACTGGGGTCTCAGCCCCAGCATTTT,CASSQLGSQPQHF
TRBJ2-4,TRBV5-6,many,NA,TGTGCCAGCAGCTCTAGTTCAGCCAAAAACATTCAGTACTTC,CASSSSSAKNIQYF
TRBJ1-5,TRBV5-6,many,TRBD1,TGTGCCAGCAGCCGACAGGGTGATCAGCCCCAGCATTTT,CASSRQGDQPQHF
TRBJ1-5,TRBV10-3,many,NA,TGTGCCATCAGTGTGAATCCGGGCAGCAATCAGCCCCAGCATTTT,CAISVNPGSNQPQHF
TRBJ2-1,TRBV5-1,NA,TRBD1,TGCGCCAGCAGCTCGGGGACAGGCGGTCAGGAGCAGTTCTTC,CASSSGTGGQEQFF
TRBJ1-1,TRBV5-6,NA,TRBD1,TGTGCCAGCAGCTTGGGACAGGGAGCTGGAGCTTTCTTT,CASSLGQGAGAFF
TRBJ2-1,TRBV9,NA,NA,TGTGCCAGCAGCCCACAGTACGGGGCGTACAATGAGCAGTTCTTC,CASSPQYGAYNEQFF
TRBJ2-3,TRBV2,few,NA,TGTGCCAGCAGTGTTGGACCCGACACAGATACGCAGTATTTT,CASSVGPDTDTQYF
TRBJ2-6,TRBV5-1,few,NA,TGCGCCAGCAGCTTGTCGTCTCAGGGCGGGGCTGGGGCCAACGTCCTGACTTTC,CASSLSSQGGAGANVLTF
TRBJ1-1,TRBV5-1,few,TRBD1,TGCGCCAGCAGCTGGACAGGGGTGGGGACTGAAGCTTTCTTT,CASSWTGVGTEAFF
TRBJ1-3,TRBV5-1,many,NA,TGCGCCAGCAGCCCGCAGGACGGCGGAAACACCATATATTTT,CASSPQDGGNTIYF
TRBJ1-1,TRBV3-1,many,NA,TGTGCCAGCAGCCAATTGGGGGGTAGGACTGAAGCTTTCTTT,CASSQLGGRTEAFF
TRBJ2-5,TRBV15,many,NA,TGTGCCACCAGCAGAACTACAACTCGGGAAGAGACCCAGTACTTC,CATSRTTTREETQYF
TRBJ1-4,TRBV20-1,NA,NA,TGCAGCAGGGCCCTTAATGAAAAACTGTTTTTT,CSRALNEKLFF
TRBJ1-1,TRBV12-3/TRBV12-4,many,TRBD1,TGTGCCAGCAGTTTCCTCGAGGGGGCCGCTGAAGCTTTCTTT,CASSFLEGAAEAFF
TRBJ1-1,TRBV7-9,few,NA,TGTGCCAGCAGACTCGAGGAGGGCAGGGAGGGAACTGAAGCTTTCTTT,CASRLEEGREGTEAFF
TRBJ2-3,TRBV11-2,few,TRBD1,TGTGCCAGCAGCTTACGCTTGCAGGGGGCGTTCACAGATACGCAGTATTTT,CASSLRLQGAFTDTQYF
TRBJ2-1,TRBV7-9,many,NA,TGTGCCAGCAGCCTCCCGTCCCGGGGGCCCTCCAACAATGAGCAGTTCTTC,CASSLPSRGPSNNEQFF
TRBJ2-5,TRBV6-6,many,NA,TGTGCCAGCAGTTACTCGATTTTTGGGGTCCCAGAGACCCAGTACTTC,CASSYSIFGVPETQYF
TRBJ2-1,TRBV27,few,TRBD1,TGTGCCAGCAGTTTTGGGACAGGGATGGGCAATGAGCAGTTCTTC,CASSFGTGMGNEQFF
TRBJ2-3,TRBV12-3/TRBV12-4,NA,NA,TGTGCCAGCAGTTTTAGTGGGGTGGCCACAGATACGCAGTATTTT,CASSFSGVATDTQYF
TRBJ2-5,TRBV20-1,NA,TRBD1,TGCAGTGCTACCCCTCGGACAGGGAAAGAGACCCAGTACTTC,CSATPRTGKETQYF
TRBJ2-3,TRBV20-1,many,TRBD2,TGCAGTGCTGGGGGTCGCGGGGGGTCCACAGATACGCAGTATTTT,CSAGGRGGSTDTQYF
TRBJ2-1,TRBV15,few,NA,TGTGCCACCAGCCCACGACAGAAATCCTACAATGAGCAGTTCTTC,CATSPRQKSYNEQFF
TRBJ2-7,TRBV20-1,few,TRBD2,TGCAGTGCTAGAGCTAGCGGGGGGCTCCCTCCTAGGGAGCAGTACTTC,CSARASGGLPPREQYF
TRBJ2-7,TRBV6-5,many,TRBD1,TGTGCCAGCAGTACTCGGACAGGGAGGATAGACGAGCAGTACTTC,CASSTRTGRIDEQYF
TRBJ1-1,TRBV20-1,NA,NA,TGCAGTGTTAGGGTTACGGGGAACACTGAAGCTTTCTTT,CSVRVTGNTEAFF
TRBJ2-1,TRBV6-2/TRBV6-3,NA,TRBD1,TGTGCCAGCAGGCTACAGGGGTCCTACAATGAGCAGTTCTTC,CASRLQGSYNEQFF
TRBJ1-1,TRBV7-2,many,TRBD1,TGTGCCAGCAGCTTAGGGTTACAGGGGCTCCTGAACACTGAAGCTTTCTTT,CASSLGLQGLLNTEAFF
TRBJ1-2,TRBV2,many,NA,TGTGCCAGCAGTGAGAATTGGTCCGCCACCTTC,CASSENWSATF
TRBJ1-5,TRBV20-1,many,TRBD1,TGCAGTGCTAGAGATCCGAGGGGGCGAGGGGAGCCCCAGCATTTT,CSARDPRGRGEPQHF
TRBJ1-6,TRBV5-5,few,NA,TGTGCCAGCAGCTTGGCGGGGGAAAACAATTCACCCCTCCACTTT,CASSLAGENNSPLHF
TRBJ1-2,TRBV20-1,NA,TRBD1,TGCAGTGCTAGAGGCCCGGGACAGGGTGTGAATGGCTACACCTTC,CSARGPGQGVNGYTF
TRBJ1-1,TRBV7-6,many,NA,TGTGCCAGCAGCCCCCCAACGGGGAGCACTGAAGCTTTCTTT,CASSPPTGSTEAFF
TRBJ2-7,TRBV2,NA,TRBD1,TGTGCCGGAAGGACAGGGGCCGAGCAGTACTTC,CAGRTGAEQYF
TRBJ1-1,TRBV16,many,NA,TGTGCCAGCAGCCAAGGATACCTGAACACTGAAGCTTTCTTT,CASSQGYLNTEAFF
TRBJ2-7,TRBV28,many,NA,TGTGCCAGCAGTTTAGGCACAGGCCCTTCCTACGAGCAGTACTTC,CASSLGTGPSYEQYF
TRBJ1-6,TRBV4-2,few,TRBD1,TGTGCCAGCAGCTTTGGGACAGGGGAATCACCCCTCCACTTT,CASSFGTGESPLHF
TRBJ2-7,TRBV10-3,many,NA,TGTGCCATCAGTGAGTCTAAGGACACCTCCTACGAGCAGTACTTC,CAISESKDTSYEQYF
TRBJ1-2,TRBV7-2,few,NA,TGTGCCAGCACTGTTACTACCTATGGCTACACCTTC,CASTVTTYGYTF
TRBJ2-3,TRBV10-3,NA,NA,TGTGCCATCAGTGATTATAAAGATACGCAGTATTTT,CAISDYKDTQYF
TRBJ1-2,TRBV6-5,few,NA,TGTGCCAGCAGTTACGGACCCAAAAATGGCTACACCTTC,CASSYGPKNGYTF
TRBJ2-3,TRBV10-3,many,NA,TGTGCCATCAGTGAGTCGGTGAAGGGGGGGCAAAGAGATACGCAGTATTTT,CAISESVKGGQRDTQYF
TRBJ2-5,TRBV2,few,TRBD1,TGTGCCAGCAGGGAGACAGGGTTCGGAGGAGAGACCCAGTACTTC,CASRETGFGGETQYF
TRBJ1-5,TRBV6-1,few,NA,TGTGCCAGCAGTGAAGCTTGGAGCAATCAGCCCCAGCATTTT,CASSEAWSNQPQHF
TRBJ2-3,TRBV7-3,many,NA,TGTGCCAGCAGCTTAGGGACGGTGGGGGATACGCAGTATTTT,CASSLGTVGDTQYF
TRBJ1-2,TRBV28,NA,NA,TGTGCCAGCAGTTTTAATAGGGCGCCTGGCTACACCTTC,CASSFNRAPGYTF